This T cell receptor beta chain was retrieved from a study of T cells in Graves' hyperthyroidism and ophthalmopathy. In its sample, this clonotype was seen many times. Antigen unknown. The study, taken as a whole, reports: Most thyroid clonotypes expanded above 0.001 appeared in blood too. Model-based prediction identified ophthalmopathy a median roughly 6.1 months prior to its onset.

Absent ophthalmopathy progression within 18 months defined stable Graves' hyperthyroidism. Hyperthyroidism had been newly diagnosed in patients aged 18 to 65, and its duration was under 2 months. Amplification of TCR beta CDR3 regions was performed using RNA transcripts as template. In the first-round RT-PCR of the TCR CDR3, the HTBI primer set was used. Via MiXCR, TCRdb re-called the multiplex PCR reads, giving one row per CDR3 protein. Seen here are fewer than 550,000 distinct CDR3 sequences, less than 20% observed once, and the top ten hold almost 8%. Germline lookup yields CDR1 SGHRS and CDR2 YFSETQ. This CDR3 is 14 amino acids long. V lost 5 bases and J 1 base, leaving 12 bases between the germline ends.

The rearrangement uses TRBV5-1 and TRBJ1-1, with D unclear. This TCR was sampled from a woman under 30 with Graves' hyperthyroidism. The sequenced sample was blood. CDR3 DNA sequence: TGCGCCAGCAGATCTGTACTTGGGAACACTGAAGCTTTCTTT. This gives the protein CASRSVLGNTEAFF.